Each of the 7 T cell receptor beta chains below was sequenced from the same sample in a study of breast tumors, draining lymph nodes, adjacent tissues. From the multiplex PCR reads, TCRdb called clonotypes with MiXCR, one entry per CDR3 protein. The repertoire holds roughly 130,000 distinct CDR3 sequences, with approximately 32% as singletons. Samples came from axillary lymph nodes draining the breast cancer. Material: axillary lymph node tissue. These receptors were obtained from a female donor with breast cancer. Some clones in this sample may be carry-over from other donors' samples.

In its sample, this clonotype was seen many times. The chain links TRBV6-5 to TRBJ1-6; no clear D gene. In germline, CDR1 is MNHEY, CDR2 SVGAGI. Trimming took off 0 bases at V and 9 bases at J, with 15 bases between the two ends. The CDR3 is 16 residues long. This CDR3 reads CASSYSRSGKGSPLHF. The DNA for the CDR3 is TGTGCCAGCAGTTACTCGAGGTCGGGGAAGGGTTCACCCCTCCACTTT.

In regard to this clonotype: At one end, the junction sequence differs from germline, possibly due to a read error. Here the CDR3 reads CASSLWTGPGYGYAF. CDR3 DNA sequence: TGTGCCAGCAGCTTGTGGACAGGGCCTGGCTATGGCTACGCCTTC. This rearrangement joins TRBV7-9 to TRBJ1-2; the match to TRBD1 covers 8 bases. Germline CDR1 is SEHNR and CDR2 is FQNEAQ (reference sequence). The CDR3 length is 15 residues.

The table lists this clonotype with many counts. This sequence joins TRBV13 and TRBJ2-7; TRBD1 is a possible D gene (5 bases). The CDR3 has 14 amino acids. Trimming pared 5 bases from V and 3 bases from J, leaving 14 bases between. Germline assignment: CDR1 PRHDT and CDR2 FYEKMQ (reference sequence). The CDR3 sequence: CASSKGVSHYEQYF. The CDR3 DNA reads as TGTGCCAGCAGCAAAGGGGTGTCACACTACGAGCAGTACTTC. Supplemented by reference TRBV13 and TRBJ2-7, the full variable domain reads AAGVIQSPRHLIKEKRETATLKCYPIPRHDTVYWYQQGPGQDPQFLISFYEKMQSDKGSIPDRFSAQQFSDYHSELNMSSLELGDSALYFCASSKGVSHYEQYFGPGTRLTVT.

Worth noting for this clonotype: Given a much more abundant clone one base away, this may be a read error. This chain links TRBV6-5 with TRBJ1-3, with 9 bases identical to TRBD1. CDR3 length equals 15 residues. Germline CDR1 is MNHEY and CDR2 is SVGAGI. CDR3 coding DNA: TGTGCCAGCAGATCAGGGACAGGGAGAGGAAACACCATATGTTTT. Residues: CASRSGTGRGNTICF.

The V and J genes are TRBV24-1 and TRBJ2-3; 7 nucleotides line up with TRBD2. This CDR3 has 14 amino acids. V was clipped by 5 bases and J by 3 bases; unmatched bases: 4. Germline assignment: CDR1 KGHDR and CDR2 SFDVKD. CDR3 region: CATSGSGGTDTQYF. The CDR3 DNA is TGTGCCACCAGTGGATCGGGGGGAACAGATACGCAGTATTTT.

A single count supports this clonotype. The chain links TRBV7-2 to TRBJ1-3; the match to TRBD1 covers 12 bases. The germline V gene has CDR1 SGHTA and CDR2 FQGNSA. The CDR3 is made up of 16 amino acids. The ends lost 3 bases at V and 8 bases at J; junction bases unmatched: 8. The CDR3 sequence is CASSLGTGGYGYTIYF. The CDR3 nucleotides read TGTGCCAGCAGCTTGGGGACAGGGGGCTATGGCTACACCATATATTTT.

Ten or more counts support this clonotype. A much more abundant neighbour one base away suggests this may be a read error. The chain couples TRBV7-7 to TRBJ2-5; 8 bases map to TRBD2. Germline-derived CDR1 and CDR2 are SSHAT and FNYEAQ (reference sequence). The CDR3 spans 15 residues. The CDR3 bases are TGTGCTAGCAGCCGCGGTGGACTAGCCCAAGAGACCCAGCACTTC. This gives the protein CASSRGGLAQETQHF.